The next 24 T cell receptor beta chains were all read from a single sample in a study of blood T cells in healthy people across ages (dated by TCRdb to between 2014 and 2017). Libraries were built with 5' RACE. Sequencer: Illumina HiSeq 2500. A second 7 to 11 cycle PCR used a sample-barcoded 5' primer and a J-beta primer mix. The public reads were run again by TCRdb, first through fastp at Q25 and then through MiXCR, and only productive beta chains were kept. Records with the same CDR3 protein are collapsed into one entry carrying the most frequent genes and DNA. The sample table lists under 1,000,000 distinct CDR3 sequences, roughly 46% of them with a count of one. In total, the top ten clones hold around 18% of the sample. Sample: blood. These receptors all come from a man of 80 years or more in good health.

This clonotype was counted a few times. CDR3 region: CSAEQGPAGELFF. The CDR3, as DNA: TGCAGTGCTGAACAGGGTCCCGCCGGGGAGCTGTTTTTT. V usage is TRBV20-1 and J usage is TRBJ2-2, with D possibly matching TRBD1 (6 bases). The CDR3 is 13 residues long. CDR1 is DFQATT and CDR2 is SNEGSKA in the germline V gene (reference sequence). V shed 5 bases and J shed 6 bases, with 13 bases lying between them.

This clonotype was counted between two and nine times. This chain uses TRBV12-3 or TRBV12-4 with TRBJ1-2; 8 bases match TRBD1. The CDR3 has 15 amino acids. V lost 6 bases, J lost 3 bases, and 9 bases stayed unmatched. The CDR3 is CASRSQGAEYYGYTF. CDR3 in DNA: TGTGCCAGCAGAAGTCAGGGGGCGGAGTACTATGGCTACACCTTC.

This clonotype was picked up a small number of times. The J gene is TRBJ2-2, the V gene TRBV4-2; D may match TRBD1 or TRBD2 (5 bases each). The germline V and J ends were trimmed by 0 bases and 1 base, with 6 bases remaining between them. Germline V gene data show CDR1 as LGHNA and CDR2 as YNFKEQ. The CDR3 loop spans 15 amino acids. Written as DNA, the CDR3 is TGTGCCAGCAGCCAAGAGGGGGAGAACACCGGGGAGCTGTTTTTT. Protein product: CASSQEGENTGELFF.

Remarks on this clonotype: The junction and the germline gene differ at one end; a read error may be behind it. The rearrangement links TRBV3-1 to TRBJ1-2; no reliable D call. Germline assignment: CDR1 LGHDT and CDR2 YNNKEL (reference sequence). The CDR3 runs 14 residues. The DNA for the CDR3 is TGTGCCAGCAGCCCCCTTTCTGCTAAATATGGCTACACCTTC. This translates into CASSPLSAKYGYTF.

J is TRBJ2-7 and V is TRBV28, with TRBD2 matching 11 bases. The trim removed 6 bases at V and 7 bases at J, leaving 11 bases unmatched. Germline V gives CDR1 MDHEN, CDR2 SYDVKM. The CDR3 contains 15 residues. CDR3 nucleotide sequence: TGTGCCAGCAGCAATAAACTAGCGGGGGACAATGAGCAGTACTTC. This gives the protein CASSNKLAGDNEQYF.

This clonotype was seen more than once but under ten times. The chain has TRBV9 and TRBJ2-5, with TRBD2 matching 9 bases. CDR3 length equals 14 residues. Germline V gene lookup returns CDR1 SGDLS and CDR2 YYNGEE. V dropped 3 bases and J dropped 3; count of bases not matched to a gene: 3. The CDR3 nucleotides are TGTGCCAGCAGCGAGGGACTAGCTAAAGAGACCCAGTACTTC. This gives the protein CASSEGLAKETQYF.

V and J are TRBV29-1 and TRBJ1-1; 8 bases are a match to TRBD1. The CDR3 extends over 12 amino acids. The germline V gene encodes CDR1 SQVTM and CDR2 ANQGSEA. Germline trimming cut 6 bases from V and 2 bases from J; bases unmatched to any gene: 2. CDR3 in amino acids: CSVGQGNTEAFF. In DNA form, the CDR3 reads TGCAGCGTAGGACAGGGTAACACTGAAGCTTTCTTT.

This clonotype was counted a few times. V gene TRBV20-1 combines with J gene TRBJ2-1; perhaps TRBD1 as D (5 bases). This CDR3 contains 14 residues. CDR1 is DFQATT, CDR2 SNEGSKA, per germline (reference sequence). V lost 5 bases and J 0 bases, leaving 11 bases between the germline ends. In nucleotides, the CDR3 is TGCAGTGCTCCCAGGGCTGGCTCCTACAATGAGCAGTTCTTC. Protein product: CSAPRAGSYNEQFF.

For this clonotype: A much larger clone lies one base from this, so it may be a read error. The chain combines TRBV4-3 with TRBJ2-5, with D unresolved. Germline values: CDR1 LGHNA, CDR2 YSLEER. The V gene lost 1 base and the J gene lost 1 base, with 7 bases spanning the gap. CDR3 size: 14 residues. CDR3 in amino acids: CASSQGLVQETQYF. Here the CDR3 DNA reads TGCGCCAGCAGCCAAGGTTTGGTCCAAGAGACCCAGTACTTC.

This clonotype came up once. This rearrangement joins TRBV20-1 to TRBJ2-5, with D possibly TRBD1 on 6 matching bases. The CDR3 is 12 amino acids. Germline V gene lookup returns CDR1 DFQATT and CDR2 SNEGSKA (reference sequence). CDR3 sequence: CTWGRSTETQYF. The CDR3 DNA sequence: TGCACCTGGGGGCGGTCGACGGAGACCCAGTACTTC.

This clonotype has just a few counts. V usage is TRBV20-1 and J usage is TRBJ1-2; 7 bases fit TRBD1. From germline, CDR1 is DFQATT and CDR2 SNEGSKA (reference sequence). The junction had 2 bases not matched to a gene; V was cut back by 1 base and J by 3 bases. CDR3 size: 13 residues. This CDR3 reads CSARVGQDYGYTF. The CDR3, as DNA: TGCAGTGCTAGAGTTGGACAGGACTATGGCTACACCTTC.

The chain is built from TRBV9 and TRBJ2-1; no clear D gene. V was cut by 3 bases and J by 8 bases, with 9 bases left in between. This CDR3 comprises 12 residues. The germline gives CDR1 SGDLS, CDR2 YYNGEE. Here the CDR3 reads CASSAARDEQFF. DNA of the CDR3: TGTGCCAGCAGCGCAGCGAGAGATGAGCAGTTCTTC.

This rearrangement joins TRBV20-1 to TRBJ1-1; weak D call: TRBD1 (6 bases). The CDR3 sequence is 15 residues long. Between the trimmed V and J ends, which lost 0 bases and 5 bases, there was a span of 16 bases. Per the germline V gene, CDR1 is DFQATT and CDR2 is SNEGSKA (reference sequence). Written as DNA, the CDR3 is TGCAGTGCTAGAGAGGCCAGGGGCGAGAATACTGAAGCTTTCTTT. This gives the protein CSAREARGENTEAFF.

The V gene is TRBV20-1, the J gene TRBJ2-5; possibly TRBD2 for D (6 bases). The germline V gene has CDR1 DFQATT and CDR2 SNEGSKA (reference sequence). The CDR3 loop spans 14 amino acids. V lost 7 bases and J lost 2, with 17 bases in between. The CDR3 reads CSVNPGTFQETQYF. CDR3 nucleotide sequence: TGCAGTGTTAATCCCGGGACTTTTCAAGAGACCCAGTACTTC.

This clonotype was seen just once. The chain is built from TRBV6-1 and TRBJ2-4, with 7 bases lining up with TRBD1. The J call is in doubt because the DNA end fits TRBJ2-7 better. CDR1 is MNHNS and CDR2 is SASEGT in the germline V gene. The CDR3 length is 13 residues. Here the CDR3 reads CASSGQGIYEQYF. The CDR3 DNA reads as TGTGCCAGCAGTGGACAGGGAATCTACGAGCAGTACTTC.

Only a few counts were recorded for this clonotype. The CDR3, as DNA: TGCAGCGTTGAATTCAGGGCCACTGAAGCTTTCTTT. Translation gives CSVEFRATEAFF. The chain carries TRBV29-1 and TRBJ1-1, with D possibly TRBD1 on 5 matching bases. V was cut by 2 bases and J by 4 bases, with 8 bases left in between. Germline loops: CDR1 SQVTM, CDR2 ANQGSEA. The CDR3 extends over 12 amino acids.

This clonotype was seen more than once but under ten times. The chain recombines TRBV10-3 with TRBJ2-1, with D possibly being TRBD2 (6 bases). The CDR3 is 15 residues long. Per germline, CDR1 ENHRY and CDR2 SYGVKD. V lost 6 bases and J lost 6, with 18 bases in between. In DNA, the CDR3 is TGTGCCATCAGAGACCGGGACTCAAGTCTCAATGAGCAGTTCTTC. It is translated as CAIRDRDSSLNEQFF.

The chain employs TRBV18 and TRBJ2-1, with 7 bases fitting TRBD1. V dropped 3 bases and J dropped 1; count of bases not matched to a gene: 9. Per the germline V gene, CDR1 is KGHSH and CDR2 is LQKENI. This CDR3 has 17 residues. In DNA form, the CDR3 reads TGTGCCAGCTCACCCGAGACAGGGATGGCATCCTACAATGAGCAGTTCTTC. Its protein is CASSPETGMASYNEQFF.

This chain joins TRBV29-1 and TRBJ2-1, with TRBD2 matching 7 bases. The last part of the DNA fits TRBJ2-7 better; the J call may be wrong. Germline-derived CDR1 and CDR2 are SQVTM and ANQGSEA. The CDR3 extends over 14 amino acids. The CDR3 DNA reads TGCAGCGGAAAGGGGCTAGCGGCCTACAATGAGCAGTACTTC. This gives the protein CSGKGLAAYNEQYF.

This clonotype was observed a handful of times. The chain has TRBV7-9 and TRBJ2-1; TRBD1 or TRBD2 may be the D gene (6 bases each). Germline lookup yields CDR1 SEHNR and CDR2 FQNEAQ (reference sequence). The CDR3 covers 16 residues. Trimming took off 5 bases at V and 6 bases at J, with 20 bases between the two ends. This CDR3 is CASSRSTSWGANEQFF. The CDR3 DNA is TGTGCCAGCAGCCGTTCAACTAGCTGGGGGGCCAATGAGCAGTTCTTC. Combining the CDR3 with reference TRBV7-9 and TRBJ2-1 gives the whole variable domain DTGVSQNPRHKITKRGQNVTFRCDPISEHNRLYWYRQTLGQGPEFLTYFQNEAQLEKSRLLSDRFSAERPKGSFSTLEIQRTEQGDSAMYLCASSRSTSWGANEQFFGPGTRLTVL.

On this clonotype itself: Since a much larger clone is just one base distant, this may be a read error. The chain combines TRBV20-1 with TRBJ2-5; D is perhaps TRBD2 (5 bases). The length of the CDR3 is 14 residues. The V end lost 1 base, the J end lost 3 bases, and 12 bases lay between the germline ends. CDR1 DFQATT and CDR2 SNEGSKA come from the germline V gene (reference sequence). The CDR3 region has the DNA TGCAGTGCTAGAGTTTGTGACTATAAAGAGACCCAGTACTTC. The encoded protein is CSARVCDYKETQYF.

At least ten counts were recorded for this clonotype. The CDR3 DNA is TGCAGTGCTCTTATTACCCGGGCCTACAATGAGCAGTTCTTC. Translated, it gives CSALITRAYNEQFF. The chain links TRBV20-1 to TRBJ2-1, with unresolved D. Trimming stripped 5 bases from V and 2 bases from J, with 13 bases between. The CDR3 totals 14 residues. Germline V gene sequence: CDR1 DFQATT, CDR2 SNEGSKA (reference sequence).

The chain links TRBV27 to TRBJ2-5, with a possible D match to TRBD2 (6 bases). Germline CDR1 reads MNHEY; CDR2 reads SMNVEV (reference sequence). V lost 3 bases and J lost 7, with 15 bases in between. The CDR3 has 14 residues. Here the CDR3 reads CASSFSARGWTQYF. CDR3 DNA sequence: TGTGCCAGCAGTTTTTCGGCCCGGGGGTGGACCCAGTACTTC.

This clonotype has ten or more counts. CDR3 nucleotides: TGTGCCAGCAGCCTCTTAGCGGGTGCAGCAGATACGCAGTATTTT. Amino acid sequence: CASSLLAGAADTQYF. The rearrangement links TRBV7-3 to TRBJ2-3; 7 positions agree with TRBD2. The trim removed 5 bases at V and 4 bases at J, leaving 9 bases unmatched. Germline CDR1 and CDR2: SGHTA and FQGTGA. The length of the CDR3 is 15 residues.